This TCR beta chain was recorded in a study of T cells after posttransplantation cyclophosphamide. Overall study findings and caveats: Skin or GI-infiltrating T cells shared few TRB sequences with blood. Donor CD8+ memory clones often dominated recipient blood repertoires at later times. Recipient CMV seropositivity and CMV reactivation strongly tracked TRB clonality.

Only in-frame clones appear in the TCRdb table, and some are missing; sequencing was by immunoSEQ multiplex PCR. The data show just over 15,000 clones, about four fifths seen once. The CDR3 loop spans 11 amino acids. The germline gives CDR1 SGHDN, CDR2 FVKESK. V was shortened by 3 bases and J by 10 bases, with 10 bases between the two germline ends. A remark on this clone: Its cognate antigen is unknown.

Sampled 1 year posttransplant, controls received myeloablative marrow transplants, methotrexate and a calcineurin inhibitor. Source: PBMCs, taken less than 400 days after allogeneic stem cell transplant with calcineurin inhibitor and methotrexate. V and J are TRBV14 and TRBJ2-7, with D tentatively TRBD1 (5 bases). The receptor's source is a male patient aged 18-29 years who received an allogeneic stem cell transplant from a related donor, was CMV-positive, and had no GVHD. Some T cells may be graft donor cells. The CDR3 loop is CASSQGPHQYF. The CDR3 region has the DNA TGTGCCAGCAGCCAGGGGCCGCATCAGTACTTC.